This TCR beta chain comes out of a study of cytomegalovirus exposure and HLA in healthy donors. Study at large: Drawn from HLA-typed donors, 83 million or so unique TCRs were held in an early data release.

Both 60 Vbeta primers and 13 Jbeta primers went into the PCR. Clones were sequenced by immunoSEQ multiplex PCR, and TCRdb holds only the in-frame ones, with some missing. Here the sample spans 120,000 to 150,000 clones, around four fifths being singletons. Germline CDR1 SGDLS, CDR2 YYNGEE. This CDR3 region has 14 residues. V shed 4 bases and J shed 6 bases, with 11 bases lying between them. The V gene is TRBV9, the J gene TRBJ1-6, with a possible D match to TRBD1 (5 bases). The origin of this receptor is a boy aged 2 to 10 in good health and CMV-seronegative. The sample consisted of PBMCs. The CDR3 nucleotides are TGTGCCAGCAGCCCCAGGGTGAGTAATTCACCCCTCCACTTT. Amino acids: CASSPRVSNSPLHF.